These T cell receptor beta chains were read from a single sample in a study of T cells in tuberculosis. The protocol was immunoSEQ multiplex PCR, while the TCRdb copy is restricted to in-frame clones and leaves out a portion. The table includes over 30,000 clones, approximately 97% detected once. The sample was PBMCs. The source of these receptors is a donor aged 5 to 30 with latent tuberculosis or without tuberculosis infection. The CDR3 runs from the conserved cysteine through the conserved F or W.

>TRBV7-6|TRBJ1-3
CASSSWTGGNTIYF
>TRBV5-1|TRBJ1-4
CASSSGRSATNEKLFF
>TRBV5-1|TRBJ2-2
CASSFGGGELFF
>TRBV7-2|TRBJ1-3
CASSRRRNGNTIYF
>TRBV5-4|TRBJ1-1
CASSLGGGGFRNTEAFF
>TRBV6-1|TRBJ1-2
CASSFRTGAGYGYTF
>TRBV7-3|TRBJ2-1
CASSLGGANNEQFF
>TRBV4-1|TRBJ2-2
CASSQVVGLAGPPRTGELFF
>TRBV4-1|TRBJ2-1
CASSQDPAASSYNEQFF
>TRBV2|TRBJ2-7
CASSPDGTSYEQYF
>TRBV28|TRBJ1-1
CASSSAITEAFF
>TRBV5-8|TRBJ1-2
CASSLELRINYGYTF
>TRBV5-1|TRBJ2-2
CASSNSAGSSRELFF
>TRBV4-1|TRBJ1-3
CASSQGGRSSGNTIYF
>TRBV6-1|TRBJ1-2
CASSEAQGQWVRGYTF
>TRBV28|TRBJ1-2
CASGGRRNYGYTF
>TRBV7-8|TRBJ2-7
CASSLSGRATYEQYF
>TRBV5-1|TRBJ1-2
CASSLDEDGYTF
>TRBV6-1|TRBJ1-5
CASSSNQGPDQPQHF
>TRBV6-1|TRBJ2-7
CASAPQGYEQYF
>TRBV19|TRBJ1-2
CASSIGQFYGYTF
>TRBV5-1|TRBJ2-7
CASSYSTGNLEQYF
>TRBV12-5|TRBJ2-3
CASGLPLLGVQADTQYF
>TRBV29-1|TRBJ2-3
CSARRGASTDTQYF
>TRBV7-9|TRBJ1-1
CASSFGGGTEAFF
>TRBV19|TRBJ2-4
CASSITGVPKNIQYF
>TRBV21-1|TRBJ1-5
CASSEYPGNCNQPQHF
>TRBV27|TRBJ2-7
CASRYGGGSGPYEQYF
>TRBV5-4|TRBJ2-1
CASSFWADEQFF
>TRBV7-3|TRBJ2-1
CASSLRGQQGGDYNEQFF
>TRBV2|TRBJ1-1
CASRPDKYTEAFF
>TRBV10-3|TRBJ2-3
CAISPPTGTSSTDTQYF
>TRBV9|TRBJ1-3
CASSVNGQGSGNTIYF